This passage covers 27 T cell receptor beta chains from one sample sequenced in a study of cytomegalovirus exposure and HLA in healthy donors. In the PCR, 60 Vbeta and 13 Jbeta primers were used. This table comes from immunoSEQ multiplex PCR, and its TCRdb copy is limited to in-frame clones, with some not included. The profile shows 150,000 or so clones, around 76% of them singletons. The source material was PBMCs. These receptors originate from a male donor in good health and CMV-seronegative.

The chain combines TRBV6-1 with TRBJ2-5; 7 positions match TRBD2. The CDR3 runs 15 residues. The V gene end was trimmed by 4 bases and the J gene end by 5 bases; junction bases not matched to a gene: 10. CDR1 and CDR2 from the germline V gene are MNHNS and SASEGT. The DNA of the CDR3 is TGTGCCAGCAGTGGGGGGGGGACCCCGAAGGAGACCCAGTACTTC. Its translation is CASSGGGTPKETQYF.

V usage is TRBV6-1 and J usage is TRBJ1-1; possibly TRBD1 for D (5 bases). This CDR3 contains 11 residues. CDR1 is MNHNS, CDR2 SASEGT, per germline. The V and J ends lost 8 bases and 1 base respectively, with 5 bases between them. CDR3 DNA sequence: TGTGCCAGCGACAGGAACACTGAAGCTTTCTTT. Protein sequence: CASDRNTEAFF.

The V call is TRBV29-1, the J call TRBJ2-1; possibly TRBD1 for D (5 bases). Germline CDR1 reads SQVTM; CDR2 reads ANQGSEA. This CDR3 spans 12 amino acids. Between the trimmed V and J ends, which lost 6 bases and 8 bases, there was a span of 14 bases. The CDR3 spells CSVEFRDYEQFF. In nucleotides, the CDR3 is TGCAGCGTCGAGTTCAGGGATTATGAGCAGTTCTTC.

This chain uses TRBV9 with TRBJ2-3, with 8 bases fitting TRBD2. The germline V gene has CDR1 SGDLS and CDR2 YYNGEE. V shed 4 bases and J 6 bases; nucleotides not matched to a gene: 4. CDR3 length: 13 amino acids. CDR3 coding DNA: TGTGCCAGCAGCCTCGTAGCGGGGGATACGCAGTATTTT. Its translation is CASSLVAGDTQYF.

This sequence joins TRBV29-1 and TRBJ1-4; TRBD1 matches 7 bases. Germline assignment: CDR1 SQVTM and CDR2 ANQGSEA. V trimming: 7 bases; J trimming: 3 bases; junction bases outside the gene matches: 5. CDR3 length equals 13 residues. The CDR3 sequence is CSATGAPNEKLFF. CDR3 sequence (DNA): TGCAGCGCAACAGGGGCCCCTAATGAAAAACTGTTTTTT. The full variable domain, in which reference TRBV29-1 and TRBJ1-4 provide the parts outside the CDR3, is SAVISQKPSRDICQRGTSLTIQCQVDSQVTMMFWYRQQPGQSLTLIATANQGSEATYESGFVIDKFPISRPNLTFSTLTVSNMSPEDSSIYLCSATGAPNEKLFFGSGTQLSVL.

This chain uses TRBV18 with TRBJ2-7, with 9 bases aligning to TRBD2. The germline V gene encodes CDR1 KGHSH and CDR2 LQKENI. The length of the CDR3 is 15 residues. V lost 4 bases to trimming and J lost 4 bases; unmatched junction nucleotides: 8. The CDR3 loop is CASSRDSGGLYEQYF. Written as DNA, the CDR3 is TGTGCCAGCTCACGGGATAGCGGGGGCCTTTACGAGCAGTACTTC.

The rearrangement links TRBV6-5 to TRBJ2-5, with 7 bases matching TRBD1. The CDR3 contains 14 residues. Germline V gene lookup returns CDR1 MNHEY and CDR2 SVGAGI. The DNA of the CDR3 is TGTGCGGCGAGTACAGGGACAGCAAAAGAGACCCAGTACTTC. Amino acid sequence: CAASTGTAKETQYF.

The V gene is TRBV2, the J gene TRBJ2-7, with 8 bases aligning to TRBD2. This CDR3 spans 14 amino acids. V shed 6 bases and J 0 bases; nucleotides not matched to a gene: 4. The germline V gene has CDR1 SNHLY and CDR2 FYNNEI. The CDR3 sequence is CASRGLVSSYEQYF. CDR3 DNA: TGTGCCAGCAGGGGACTAGTTAGCTCCTACGAGCAGTACTTC.

V is TRBV28 and J is TRBJ1-2, with 8 positions matching TRBD1. The CDR3 spans 15 residues. Looked up from germline, CDR1 is MDHEN and CDR2 is SYDVKM. The V and J ends lost 4 bases and 3 bases, in that order; junction bases with no gene match: 7. CDR3 sequence reads: CASSSHMTGDYGYTF. The CDR3 bases are TGTGCCAGCAGTTCCCACATGACAGGGGACTATGGCTACACCTTC.

CDR3 coding DNA: TGTGCCAGCAGCTCCCGGCGGGGCTACACCTTC. The encoded protein is CASSSRRGYTF. J is TRBJ1-2 and V is TRBV5-6; D ambiguous. The CDR3 sequence is 11 residues long. V lost 3 bases, J lost 8 bases, and 8 bases lay in between. From germline, CDR1 is SGHDT and CDR2 YYEEEE.

The rearrangement uses TRBV18 and TRBJ2-1, with TRBD2 matching 9 bases. Trimming at V came to 6 bases and at J to 8 bases, leaving 11 bases not matched to a gene. From germline, CDR1 is KGHSH and CDR2 LQKENI. There are 15 residues in the CDR3. CDR3 amino acids: CASSPRGLAGHEQFF. The CDR3 DNA sequence: TGTGCCAGCTCCCCTCGTGGGCTAGCGGGACATGAGCAGTTCTTC.

This chain connects TRBV5-5 to TRBJ2-7, with D possibly matching TRBD2 (6 bases). V was pared by 2 bases and J by 4 bases, with 22 bases between. Looked up from germline, CDR1 is SGHKS and CDR2 is YYEKEE (reference sequence). This CDR3 is built from 17 residues. CDR3 in amino acids: CASSFRGTATRGYEQYF. CDR3 in DNA: TGTGCCAGCAGCTTTCGGGGGACCGCCACCCGGGGTTACGAGCAGTACTTC.

This chain joins TRBV28 and TRBJ1-2; D might be TRBD1 (6 bases). In germline, CDR1 is MDHEN, CDR2 SYDVKM. V lost 10 bases to trimming and J lost 9 bases, with 27 bases between them. The CDR3 runs 15 residues. The CDR3 sequence: CATTDRLGPINSYTF. Written as DNA, the CDR3 is TGTGCCACTACAGACAGGCTCGGGCCCATAAATAGCTACACCTTC.

This clone occurred a few times. This sequence joins TRBV5-8 and TRBJ1-1, with D tentatively TRBD1 (6 bases). Germline CDR1 SGHTS, CDR2 YDEGEE. V was trimmed by 1 base and J by 4 bases, leaving 11 bases between them. The CDR3 spans 14 residues. CDR3 DNA sequence: TGTGCCAGCAGCTTGAGATCCAGGGGCACTGAAGCTTTCTTT. Protein sequence: CASSLRSRGTEAFF.

This clone came up a few times. The chain couples TRBV6-6 to TRBJ2-3, with 12 bases that match TRBD2. Germline trimming cut 5 bases from V and 1 base from J; bases unmatched to any gene: 4. The CDR3 extends over 16 amino acids. In germline, CDR1 is MNHNY, CDR2 SVGAGI (reference sequence). CDR3 protein: CASSRLAGGGTDTQYF. The CDR3 region has the DNA TGTGCCAGCAGTCGGCTAGCGGGGGGGGGCACAGATACGCAGTATTTT.

The chain is built from TRBV19 and TRBJ2-4; D perhaps matches TRBD1 (5 bases). The CDR3 length is 14 residues. Germline V gene lookup returns CDR1 LNHDA and CDR2 SQIVND (reference sequence). With 3 bases removed from V and 4 bases from J, the gap between germline ends came to 10 bases. The CDR3 loop reads CASSIQGVKNIQYF. The CDR3 nucleotides are TGTGCCAGTAGTATTCAAGGGGTGAAAAACATTCAGTACTTC.

This chain links TRBV7-9 with TRBJ2-5; possible D gene TRBD2, 7 bases. Per the germline V gene, CDR1 is SEHNR and CDR2 is FQNEAQ (reference sequence). V shed 6 bases and J shed 5 bases, with 16 bases lying between them. The CDR3 totals 14 residues. The CDR3 spells CASSKPGGWETQYF. The CDR3 nucleotides read TGTGCCAGCAGTAAACCGGGGGGCTGGGAGACCCAGTACTTC.

The chain uses TRBV4-3 and TRBJ2-7, with 9 bases lining up with TRBD2. The CDR3 sequence is 20 residues long. The J segment lost 4 bases and the V segment lost 0 bases, leaving 19 bases of the junction unmatched. The germline V gene encodes CDR1 LGHNA and CDR2 YSLEER. This CDR3 is CASSQEIGTSNFGGVYEQYF. The CDR3 nucleotides are TGCGCCAGCAGCCAAGAGATCGGGACTAGCAACTTCGGTGGGGTATACGAGCAGTACTTC.

The V call is TRBV30, the J call TRBJ2-5; the match to TRBD2 covers 8 bases. Trimming took 2 bases from V and 5 from J; bases not matched to a gene: 10. The germline gives CDR1 GTSNPN, CDR2 SVGIG (reference sequence). This CDR3 region has 15 residues. This CDR3 reads CAWSNGGAVVETQYF. As DNA, the CDR3 is TGTGCCTGGAGTAACGGGGGGGCGGTAGTGGAGACCCAGTACTTC.

This rearrangement joins TRBV7-9 to TRBJ2-7; D perhaps matches TRBD1 (6 bases). CDR1 and CDR2 from the germline V gene are SEHNR and FQNEAQ (reference sequence). This CDR3 has 12 amino acids. V lost 5 bases to trimming and J lost 10 bases, with 15 bases between them. CDR3 sequence reads: CASSQGSGDQYF. In nucleotides, the CDR3 is TGTGCCAGCAGCCAAGGTTCAGGGGACCAGTACTTC.

This sequence joins TRBV9 and TRBJ1-4; D call uncertain. The CDR3 extends over 11 amino acids. Germline CDR1 is SGDLS and CDR2 is YYNGEE. Trimming took off 7 bases at V and 8 bases at J, with 9 bases between the two ends. The CDR3 here is CASGTREKLFF. In DNA form, the CDR3 reads TGTGCCAGCGGCACCCGAGAAAAACTGTTTTTT.

The chain links TRBV10-3 to TRBJ2-3, with 9 positions matching TRBD1. The CDR3 totals 15 residues. With 3 bases clipped from V and 4 bases from J, the junction kept 5 bases outside the gene matches. In germline, CDR1 is ENHRY, CDR2 SYGVKD. DNA for the CDR3: TGTGCCATCAGTGATATGGACAGGGGCGCAGATACGCAGTATTTT. Its protein is CAISDMDRGADTQYF.

In DNA, the CDR3 is TGCGCCAGCAGCCTGGACAATATGAACACTGAAGCTTTCTTT. This codes for CASSLDNMNTEAFF. J is TRBJ1-1 and V is TRBV4-3; possibly TRBD1 for D (5 bases). Deletions cut 4 bases from V and 0 bases from J, with 9 bases between. The CDR3 has 14 amino acids. Germline lookup yields CDR1 LGHNA and CDR2 YSLEER.

V and J are TRBV19 and TRBJ1-4, with 9 bases that match TRBD1. V trimming: 5 bases; J trimming: 7 bases; junction bases outside the gene matches: 8. This CDR3 comprises 15 residues. The germline CDR1 and CDR2 sequences are LNHDA and SQIVND (reference sequence). CDR3 coding DNA: TGTGCCAGTAGTCCACCGGGACAGGGAGGTGAAAAACTGTTTTTT. Translating gives CASSPPGQGGEKLFF.

The V and J genes are TRBV2 and TRBJ1-6, with D perhaps matching TRBD1 (5 bases). Germline CDR1 SNHLY, CDR2 FYNNEI. Trimming cost V 11 bases and J 3 bases, with 17 bases left between them. The CDR3 loop spans 15 amino acids. The CDR3 DNA sequence: TGTGCCGGAACAAGACAGCCGGGCTATAATTCACCCCTCCACTTT. Residues: CAGTRQPGYNSPLHF. Full variable domain (remainder filled in from reference TRBV2 and TRBJ1-6): EPEVTQTPSHQVTQMGQEVILRCVPISNHLYFYWYRQILGQKVEFLVSFYNNEISEKSEIFDDQFSVERPDGSNFTLKIRSTKLEDSAMYFCAGTRQPGYNSPLHFGNGTRLTVT.

This clone was detected a few times. This chain uses TRBV7-8 with TRBJ2-1, with 8 bases that match TRBD1. The germline gives CDR1 SGHVS, CDR2 FQNEAQ. The ends lost 1 base at V and 13 bases at J; junction bases unmatched: 3. This CDR3 is built from 12 residues. CDR3 in amino acids: CASSLGDRGQFF. CDR3 sequence (DNA): TGTGCCAGCAGCTTAGGAGACAGGGGACAGTTCTTC.

The chain carries TRBV6-1 and TRBJ2-7, with TRBD2 matching over 12 bases. Germline values: CDR1 MNHNS, CDR2 SASEGT. The CDR3 has 20 amino acids. V was pared by 2 bases and J by 3 bases, with 17 bases of the junction left unmatched. DNA of the CDR3: TGTGCCAGCAGTGAAACCGAGTTGCGACTAGCGGGAGCTAAACACTACGAGCAGTACTTC. As protein: CASSETELRLAGAKHYEQYF.